This is a list of T cell receptor beta chains from one sample in a study of T cells in Graves' hyperthyroidism and ophthalmopathy. One entry per CDR3 protein results from TCRdb running MiXCR on the multiplex PCR reads. Found here are approximately 640,000 distinct CDR3 sequences, under 20% of them singletons; the top ten hold 3% to 4%. The sequencing input was blood. The source is a woman under 40 with Graves' hyperthyroidism. Each CDR3 is given with its conserved first and last residue. Each record gives: V gene, CDR3 length, clone size, J gene, D gene, CDR3 DNA, CDR3 protein. The D gene is left open where the match is weak. The size entry is marked missing in some rows and otherwise reads once, few, many or a size class.

TRBV2,16,many,TRBJ1-1,.,TGTGCCAGCAGCGAGCAGGGCGTACCCAAGAGTGGTGAAGCTTTCTTT,CASSEQGVPKSGEAFF
TRBV7-9,12,many,TRBJ2-7,.,TGTGCCAGCAGCTTAGCACTAGACGAGCAGTACTTC,CASSLALDEQYF
TRBV3-1,13,many,TRBJ2-7,.,TGTGCCAGCAGCCCCCGGCTCTCCTACGAGCAGTACTTC,CASSPRLSYEQYF
TRBV4-3,16,.,TRBJ2-3,TRBD1,TGCGCCAGCAGCCGAACCGGGACAGGGCAAATAGATACGCAGTATTTT,CASSRTGTGQIDTQYF
TRBV7-8,14,many,TRBJ2-7,.,TGTGCCAGCAGCTTACTCCCCCTCATGGACGAGCAGTACTTC,CASSLLPLMDEQYF
TRBV5-1,14,few,TRBJ1-4,TRBD1,TGCGCCACCGGCGCCGGGACAGCTAATGAAAAACTGTTTTTT,CATGAGTANEKLFF
TRBV12-3/TRBV12-4,11,.,TRBJ1-2,.,TGTGCCAGCAGTTTAAGGGCTGGCTACACCTTC,CASSLRAGYTF
TRBV2,13,many,TRBJ1-6,TRBD1,TGTGCCAGCAGTAGGACAGGGAATTCACCCCTCCACTTT,CASSRTGNSPLHF
TRBV30,15,many,TRBJ1-5,TRBD1,TGTGCCTGGAGTGTCGCCGGGACAGCCAATCAGCTCCAGCATTTT,CAWSVAGTANQLQHF
TRBV7-2,18,many,TRBJ2-3,TRBD2,TGTGCCAGCAGCCAGCGGACCGGGACTAGCGGGAGCGTGGATACGCAGTATTTT,CASSQRTGTSGSVDTQYF
TRBV29-1,13,few,TRBJ2-3,.,TGCAGCGTTGTAGGAAGATTAGGGGATACGCAGTATTTT,CSVVGRLGDTQYF
TRBV29-1,15,.,TRBJ2-3,.,TGCAGCGTTGAAGAAGTGGGAGTGGGCACAGATACGCAGTATTTT,CSVEEVGVGTDTQYF
TRBV11-3,14,.,TRBJ2-2,.,TGTGCCAGCAGCCCCGGACCGAGGGACGGGGAGCTGTTTTTT,CASSPGPRDGELFF